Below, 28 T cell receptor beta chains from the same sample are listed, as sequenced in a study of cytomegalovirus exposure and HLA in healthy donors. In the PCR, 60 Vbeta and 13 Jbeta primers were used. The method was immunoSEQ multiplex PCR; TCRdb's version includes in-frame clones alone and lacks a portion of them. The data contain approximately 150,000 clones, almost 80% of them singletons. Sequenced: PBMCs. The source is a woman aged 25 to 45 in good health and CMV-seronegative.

The CDR3 DNA sequence: TGTGCCAGCAGCTGGGACAGGGGATATGGCTACACCTTC. Protein sequence: CASSWDRGYGYTF. This rearrangement joins TRBV7-8 to TRBJ1-2; 10 bases line up with TRBD1. The CDR3 extends over 13 amino acids. The V segment lost 4 bases and the J segment 5 bases; nucleotides outside the gene matches: 1. Germline loops: CDR1 SGHVS, CDR2 FQNEAQ. Full variable domain (missing parts from reference TRBV7-8 and TRBJ1-2): GAGVSQSPRYKVAKRGQDVALRCDPISGHVSLFWYQQALGQGPEFLTYFQNEAQLDKSGLPSDRFFAERPEGSVSTLKIQRTQQEDSAVYLCASSWDRGYGYTFGSGTRLTVV.

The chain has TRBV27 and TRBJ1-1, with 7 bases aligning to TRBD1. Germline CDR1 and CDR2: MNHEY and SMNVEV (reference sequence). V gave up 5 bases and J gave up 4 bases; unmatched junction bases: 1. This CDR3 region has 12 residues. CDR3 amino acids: CASSPGGTEAFF. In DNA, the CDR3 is TGTGCCAGCAGTCCAGGGGGCACTGAAGCTTTCTTT.

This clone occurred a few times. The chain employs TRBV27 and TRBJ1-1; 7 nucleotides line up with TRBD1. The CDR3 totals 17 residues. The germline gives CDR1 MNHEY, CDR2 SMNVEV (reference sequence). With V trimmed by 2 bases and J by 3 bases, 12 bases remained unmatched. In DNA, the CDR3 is TGTGCCAGCAGTTTAGGTTGGAGGGGGCAAAAGCACACTGAAGCTTTCTTT. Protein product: CASSLGWRGQKHTEAFF.

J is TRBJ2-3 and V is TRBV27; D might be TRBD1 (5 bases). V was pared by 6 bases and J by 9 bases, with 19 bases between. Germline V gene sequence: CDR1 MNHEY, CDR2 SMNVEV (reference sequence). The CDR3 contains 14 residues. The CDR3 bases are TGTGCCAGCAGAAATTGGGGCAGGTTGGACACGCAGTATTTT. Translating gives CASRNWGRLDTQYF.

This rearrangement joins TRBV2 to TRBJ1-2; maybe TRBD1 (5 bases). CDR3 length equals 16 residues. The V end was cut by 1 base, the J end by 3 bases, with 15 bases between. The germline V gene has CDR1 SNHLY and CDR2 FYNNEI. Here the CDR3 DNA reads TGTGCCAGCAGTGAAGATTGGGGCAGGGAATACTATGGCTACACCTTC. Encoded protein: CASSEDWGREYYGYTF.

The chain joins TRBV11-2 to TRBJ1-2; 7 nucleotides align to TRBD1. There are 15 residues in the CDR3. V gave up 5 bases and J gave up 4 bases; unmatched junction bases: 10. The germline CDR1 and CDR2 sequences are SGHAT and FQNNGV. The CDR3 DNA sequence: TGTGCCAGCAGCATTGCCGGGACAGTAAGCTATGGCTACACCTTC. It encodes CASSIAGTVSYGYTF.

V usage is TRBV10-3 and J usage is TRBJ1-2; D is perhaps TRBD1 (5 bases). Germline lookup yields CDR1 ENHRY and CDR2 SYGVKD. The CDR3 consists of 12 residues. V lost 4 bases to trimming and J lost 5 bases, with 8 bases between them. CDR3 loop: CAISGQLYGYTF. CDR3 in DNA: TGTGCCATCAGTGGACAGTTATATGGCTACACCTTC.

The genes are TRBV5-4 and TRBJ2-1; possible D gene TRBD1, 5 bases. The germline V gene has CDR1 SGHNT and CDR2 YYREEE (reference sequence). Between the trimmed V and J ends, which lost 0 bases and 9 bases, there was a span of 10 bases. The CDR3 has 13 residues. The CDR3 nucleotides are TGTGCCAGCAGCTTGGGGGGCGGCGGTGAGCAGTTCTTC. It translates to CASSLGGGGEQFF.

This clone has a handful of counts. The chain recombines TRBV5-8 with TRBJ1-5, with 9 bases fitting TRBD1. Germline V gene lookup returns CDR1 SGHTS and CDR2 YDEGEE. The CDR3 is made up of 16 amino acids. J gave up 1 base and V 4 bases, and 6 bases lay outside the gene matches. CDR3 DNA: TGTGCCAGCAGCGCCCACAGGGGGCCGAGCAATCAGCCCCAGCATTTT. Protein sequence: CASSAHRGPSNQPQHF. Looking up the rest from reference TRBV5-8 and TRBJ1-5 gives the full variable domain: EAGVTQSPTHLIKTRGQQATLRCSPISGHTSVYWYQQALGLGLQFLLWYDEGEERNRGNFPPRFSGRQFPNYSSELNVNALELEDSALYLCASSAHRGPSNQPQHFGDGTRLSIL.

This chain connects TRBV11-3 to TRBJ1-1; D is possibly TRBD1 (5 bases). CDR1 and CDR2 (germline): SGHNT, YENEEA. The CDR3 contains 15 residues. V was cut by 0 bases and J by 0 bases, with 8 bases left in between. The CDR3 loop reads CASSLDAGLNTEAFF. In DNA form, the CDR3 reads TGTGCCAGCAGCTTAGATGCAGGGCTGAACACTGAAGCTTTCTTT. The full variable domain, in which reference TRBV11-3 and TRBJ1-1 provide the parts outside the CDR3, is EAGVVQSPRYKIIEKKQPVAFWCNPISGHNTLYWYLQNLGQGPELLIRYENEEAVDDSQLPKDRFSAERLKGVDSTLKIQPAELGDSAVYLCASSLDAGLNTEAFFGQGTRLTVV.

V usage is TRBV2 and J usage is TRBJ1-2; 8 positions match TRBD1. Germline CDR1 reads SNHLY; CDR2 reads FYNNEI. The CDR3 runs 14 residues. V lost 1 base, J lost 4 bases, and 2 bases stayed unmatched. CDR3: CASSEETGVYGYTF. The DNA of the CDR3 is TGTGCCAGCAGTGAAGAGACAGGGGTCTATGGCTACACCTTC.

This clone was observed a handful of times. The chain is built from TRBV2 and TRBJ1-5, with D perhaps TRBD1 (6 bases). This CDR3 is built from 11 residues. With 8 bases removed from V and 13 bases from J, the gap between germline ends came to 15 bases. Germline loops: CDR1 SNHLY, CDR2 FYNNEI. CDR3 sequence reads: CASRIQGTQHF. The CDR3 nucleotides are TGTGCCAGCCGTATACAGGGAACGCAGCATTTT.

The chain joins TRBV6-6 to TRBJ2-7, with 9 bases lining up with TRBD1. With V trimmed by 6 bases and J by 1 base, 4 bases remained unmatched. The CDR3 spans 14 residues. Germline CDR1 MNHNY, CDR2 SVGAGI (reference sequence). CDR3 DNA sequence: TGTGCCAGCAGAACCGGGACAGGGTCCTACGAGCAGTACTTC. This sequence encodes CASRTGTGSYEQYF.

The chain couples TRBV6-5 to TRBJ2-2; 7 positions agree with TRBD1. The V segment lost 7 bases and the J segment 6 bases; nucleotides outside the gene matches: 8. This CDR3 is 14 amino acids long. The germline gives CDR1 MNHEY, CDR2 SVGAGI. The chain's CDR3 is CASNDRDLPGELFF. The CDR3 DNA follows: TGTGCCAGCAACGACAGGGACCTCCCCGGGGAGCTGTTTTTT.

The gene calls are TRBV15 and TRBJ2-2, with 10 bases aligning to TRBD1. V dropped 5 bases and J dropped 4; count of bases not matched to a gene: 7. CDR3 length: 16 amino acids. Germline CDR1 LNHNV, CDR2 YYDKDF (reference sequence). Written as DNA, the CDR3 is TGTGCCACCAGCGGAAGACAGGGGGCGCTCACCGGGGAGCTGTTTTTT. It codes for CATSGRQGALTGELFF. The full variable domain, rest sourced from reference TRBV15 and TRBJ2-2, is DAMVIQNPRYQVTQFGKPVTLSCSQTLNHNVMYWYQQKSSQAPKLLFHYYDKDFNNEADTPDNFQSRRPNTSFCFLDIRSPGLGDTAMYLCATSGRQGALTGELFFGEGSRLTVL.

The CDR3 is CASSQSAKGRGLTDTQYF. The CDR3 coding sequence is TGCGCCAGCAGTCAATCAGCGAAGGGGCGGGGGCTCACAGATACGCAGTATTTT. This chain links TRBV23-1 with TRBJ2-3; D might be TRBD2 (7 bases). TRBV23-1 is sorted into the ORF group, with uncertain function. The CDR3 runs 18 residues. With 0 bases removed from V and 2 bases from J, the gap between germline ends came to 18 bases.

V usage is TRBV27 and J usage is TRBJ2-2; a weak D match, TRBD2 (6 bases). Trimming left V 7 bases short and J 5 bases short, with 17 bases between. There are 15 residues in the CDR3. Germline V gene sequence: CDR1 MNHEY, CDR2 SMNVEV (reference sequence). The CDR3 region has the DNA TGTGCCAGCACCTCAGTTCCCCGGGGGACCGGGGAGCTGTTTTTT. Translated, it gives CASTSVPRGTGELFF.

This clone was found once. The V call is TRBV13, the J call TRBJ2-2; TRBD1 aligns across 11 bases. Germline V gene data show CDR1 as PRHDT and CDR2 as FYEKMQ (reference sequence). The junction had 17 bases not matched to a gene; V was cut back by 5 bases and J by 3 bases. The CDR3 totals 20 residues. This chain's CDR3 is CASSPRLEGWGQGDTGELFF. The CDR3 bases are TGTGCCAGCAGCCCCCGTTTGGAAGGTTGGGGACAGGGGGACACCGGGGAGCTGTTTTTT.

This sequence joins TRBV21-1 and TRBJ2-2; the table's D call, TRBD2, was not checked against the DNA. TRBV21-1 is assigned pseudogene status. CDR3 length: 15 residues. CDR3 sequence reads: CASSTCFRNTGELFF. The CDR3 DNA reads TGTGCCAGCAGCACTTGTTTTAGGAACACCGGGGAGCTGTTTTTT.

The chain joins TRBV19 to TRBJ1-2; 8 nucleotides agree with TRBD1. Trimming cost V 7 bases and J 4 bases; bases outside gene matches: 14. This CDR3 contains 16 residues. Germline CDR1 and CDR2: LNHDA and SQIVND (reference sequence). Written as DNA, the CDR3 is TGTGCCAGTACCCGATTCGGACAGGGTACACTCTATGGCTACACCTTC. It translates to CASTRFGQGTLYGYTF. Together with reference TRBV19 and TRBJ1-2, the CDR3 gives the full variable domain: DGGITQSPKYLFRKEGQNVTLSCEQNLNHDAMYWYRQDPGQGLRLIYYSQIVNDFQKGDIAEGYSVSREKKESFPLTVTSAQKNPTAFYLCASTRFGQGTLYGYTFGSGTRLTVV.

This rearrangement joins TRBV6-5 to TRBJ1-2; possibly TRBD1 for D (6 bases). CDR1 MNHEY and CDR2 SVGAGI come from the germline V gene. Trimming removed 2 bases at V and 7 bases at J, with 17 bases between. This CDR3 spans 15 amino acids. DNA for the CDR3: TGTGCCAGCAGTTACGGGGGCCAGGGGATTGCTGGCTACACCTTC. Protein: CASSYGGQGIAGYTF.

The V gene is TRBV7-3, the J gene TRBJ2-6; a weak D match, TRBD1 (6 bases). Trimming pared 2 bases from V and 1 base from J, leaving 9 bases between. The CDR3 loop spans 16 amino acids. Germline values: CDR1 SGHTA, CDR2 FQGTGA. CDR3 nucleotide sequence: TGTGCCAGCAGCTTATCACAGGGTTCTGGGGCCAACGTCCTGACTTTC. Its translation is CASSLSQGSGANVLTF.

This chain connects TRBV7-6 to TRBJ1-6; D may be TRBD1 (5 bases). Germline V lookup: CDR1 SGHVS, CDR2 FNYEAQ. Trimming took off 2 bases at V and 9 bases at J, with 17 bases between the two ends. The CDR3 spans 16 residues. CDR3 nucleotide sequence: TGTGCCAGCAGCTTATATACTGAGCAGGGAGGTTCACCCCTCCACTTT. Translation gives CASSLYTEQGGSPLHF.

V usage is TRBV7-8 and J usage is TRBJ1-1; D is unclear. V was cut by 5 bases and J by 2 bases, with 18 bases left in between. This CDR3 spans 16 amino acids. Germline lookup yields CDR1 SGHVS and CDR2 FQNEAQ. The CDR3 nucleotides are TGTGCCAGCAGCGCACTGTCGGCAGGCGTTAACACTGAAGCTTTCTTT. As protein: CASSALSAGVNTEAFF.

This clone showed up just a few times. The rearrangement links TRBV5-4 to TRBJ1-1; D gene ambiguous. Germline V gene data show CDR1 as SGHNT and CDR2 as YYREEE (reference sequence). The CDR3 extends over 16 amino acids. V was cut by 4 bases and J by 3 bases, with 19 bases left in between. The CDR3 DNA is TGTGCCAGCAGCGCCCTGGGTACGGTCGGGTACACTGAAGCTTTCTTT. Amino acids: CASSALGTVGYTEAFF.

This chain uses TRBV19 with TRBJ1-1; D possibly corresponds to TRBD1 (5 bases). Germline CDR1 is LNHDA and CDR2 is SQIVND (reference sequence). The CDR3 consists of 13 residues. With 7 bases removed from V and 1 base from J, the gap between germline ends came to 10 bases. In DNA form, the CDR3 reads TGTGCCAGTACCGGGGACTCGAACACTGAAGCTTTCTTT. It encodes CASTGDSNTEAFF.

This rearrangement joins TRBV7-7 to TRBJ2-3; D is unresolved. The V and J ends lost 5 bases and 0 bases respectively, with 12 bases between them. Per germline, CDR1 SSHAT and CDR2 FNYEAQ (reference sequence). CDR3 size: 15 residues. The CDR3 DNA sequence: TGTGCCAGCAGCCCAAACTGGGCTAGCACAGATACGCAGTATTTT. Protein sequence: CASSPNWASTDTQYF. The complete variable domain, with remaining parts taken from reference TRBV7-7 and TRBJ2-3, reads GAGVSQSPRYKVTKRGQDVTLRCDPISSHATLYWYQQALGQGPEFLTYFNYEAQPDKSGLPSDRFSAERPEGSISTLTIQRTEQRDSAMYRCASSPNWASTDTQYFGPGTRLTVL.

The CDR3 coding sequence is TGTGCCAGCAGCCCTAGCGGGGGGGCTGCAGATACGCAGTATTTT. The encoded protein is CASSPSGGAADTQYF. The rearrangement links TRBV5-6 to TRBJ2-3; 12 bases align to TRBD2. The CDR3 runs 15 residues. V was pared by 4 bases and J by 4 bases, with 4 bases of the junction left unmatched. CDR1 and CDR2 from the germline V gene are SGHDT and YYEEEE. Based on the CDR3 plus reference TRBV5-6 and TRBJ2-3, the full variable domain is DAGVTQSPTHLIKTRGQQVTLRCSPKSGHDTVSWYQQALGQGPQFIFQYYEEEERQRGNFPDRFSGHQFPNYSSELNVNALLLGDSALYLCASSPSGGAADTQYFGPGTRLTVL.